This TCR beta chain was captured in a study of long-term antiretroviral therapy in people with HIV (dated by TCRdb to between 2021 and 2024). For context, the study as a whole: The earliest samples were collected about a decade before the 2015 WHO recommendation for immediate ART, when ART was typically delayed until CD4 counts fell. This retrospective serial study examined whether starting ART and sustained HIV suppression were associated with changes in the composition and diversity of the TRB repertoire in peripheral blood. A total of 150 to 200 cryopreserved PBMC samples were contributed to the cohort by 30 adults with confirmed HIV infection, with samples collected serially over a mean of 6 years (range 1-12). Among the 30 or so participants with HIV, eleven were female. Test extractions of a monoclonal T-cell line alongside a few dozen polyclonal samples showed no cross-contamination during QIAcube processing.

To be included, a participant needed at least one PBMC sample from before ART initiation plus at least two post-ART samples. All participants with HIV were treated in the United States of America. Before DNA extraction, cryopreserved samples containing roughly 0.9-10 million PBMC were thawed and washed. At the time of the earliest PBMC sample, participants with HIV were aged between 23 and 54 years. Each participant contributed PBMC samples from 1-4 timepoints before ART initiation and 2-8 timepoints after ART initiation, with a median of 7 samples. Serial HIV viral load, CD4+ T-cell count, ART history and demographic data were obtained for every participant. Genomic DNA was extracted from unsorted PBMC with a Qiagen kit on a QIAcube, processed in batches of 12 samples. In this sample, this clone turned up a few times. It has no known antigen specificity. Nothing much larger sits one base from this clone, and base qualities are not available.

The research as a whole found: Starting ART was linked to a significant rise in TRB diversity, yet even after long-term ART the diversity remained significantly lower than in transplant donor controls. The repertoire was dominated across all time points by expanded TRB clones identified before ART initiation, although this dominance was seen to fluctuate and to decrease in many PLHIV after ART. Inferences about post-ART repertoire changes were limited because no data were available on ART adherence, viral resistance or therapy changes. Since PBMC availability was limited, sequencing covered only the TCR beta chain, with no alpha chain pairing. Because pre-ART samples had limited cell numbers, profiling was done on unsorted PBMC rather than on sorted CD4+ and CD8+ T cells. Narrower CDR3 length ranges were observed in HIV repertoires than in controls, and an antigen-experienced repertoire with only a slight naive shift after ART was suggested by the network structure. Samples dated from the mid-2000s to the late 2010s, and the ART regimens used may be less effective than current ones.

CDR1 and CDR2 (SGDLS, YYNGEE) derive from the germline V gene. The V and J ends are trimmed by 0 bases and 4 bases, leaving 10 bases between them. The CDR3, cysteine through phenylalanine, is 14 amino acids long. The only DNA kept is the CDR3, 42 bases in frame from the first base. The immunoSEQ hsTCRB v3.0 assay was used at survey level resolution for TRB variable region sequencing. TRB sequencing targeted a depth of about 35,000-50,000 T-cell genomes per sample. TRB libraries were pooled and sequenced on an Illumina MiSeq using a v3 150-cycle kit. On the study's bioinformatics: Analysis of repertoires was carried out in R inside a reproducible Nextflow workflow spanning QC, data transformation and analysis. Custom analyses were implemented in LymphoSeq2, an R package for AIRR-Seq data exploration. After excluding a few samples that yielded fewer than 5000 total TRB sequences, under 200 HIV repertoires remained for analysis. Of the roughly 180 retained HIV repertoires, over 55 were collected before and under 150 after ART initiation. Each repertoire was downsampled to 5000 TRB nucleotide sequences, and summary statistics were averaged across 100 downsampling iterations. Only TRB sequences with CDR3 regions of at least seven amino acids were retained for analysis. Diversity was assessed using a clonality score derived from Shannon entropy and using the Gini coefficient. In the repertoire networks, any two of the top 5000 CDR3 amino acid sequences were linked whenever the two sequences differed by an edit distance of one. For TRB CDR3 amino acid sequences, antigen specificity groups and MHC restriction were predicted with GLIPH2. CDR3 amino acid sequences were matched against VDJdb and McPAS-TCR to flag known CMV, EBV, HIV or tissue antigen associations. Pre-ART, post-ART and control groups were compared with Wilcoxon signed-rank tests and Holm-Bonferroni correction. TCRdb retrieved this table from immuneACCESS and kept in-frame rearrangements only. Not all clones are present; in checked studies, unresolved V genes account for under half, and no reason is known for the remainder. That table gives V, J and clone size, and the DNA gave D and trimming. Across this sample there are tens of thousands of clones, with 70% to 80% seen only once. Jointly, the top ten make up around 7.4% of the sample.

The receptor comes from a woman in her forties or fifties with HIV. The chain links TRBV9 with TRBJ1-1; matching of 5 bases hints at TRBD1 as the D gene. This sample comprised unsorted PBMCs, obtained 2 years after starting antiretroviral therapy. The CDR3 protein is CASSVVGGATEAFF. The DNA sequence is TGTGCCAGCAGCGTAGTTGGGGGTGCCACTGAAGCTTTCTTT.